The T cell receptor beta chain under discussion was sequenced for a study of blood T cell repertoires in COVID-19. As for the study in general: COVID-19 samples from acute and convalescent phases originated in the United States, Italy and Spain. In each case, the material was cDNA or gDNA derived from T cells, B-cell-depleted T cells, or PBMCs.

Per the study methods: Nucleated cell number was recorded as an estimate derived from reference gene primer amplification. Sequencing used immunoSEQ multiplex PCR; TCRdb keeps in-frame clones, though not all of them. V and J calls and clone size come straight from that table; D and trimming were deduced from the DNA. The repertoire holds about 220,000 clones, with more than 75% as singletons. In the case of this clone: The same CDR3 can be traced to other DNA sequences in this sample.

Material: peripheral blood. This clonotype originated in a human donor in a cohort sampled during active COVID-19.

The CDR3 loop is CASSPDRGSYNEQFF. The CDR3 nucleotides read TGTGCCAGCTCACCGGACAGGGGCTCCTACAATGAGCAGTTCTTC. This chain joins TRBV18 and TRBJ2-1; 9 bases align to TRBD1. This CDR3 comprises 15 residues. CDR1 is KGHSH and CDR2 is LQKENI in the germline V gene. Trimming removed 3 bases from V and 0 bases from J; junction bases left unmatched: 0.